Listed below are T cell receptor beta chains from one sample, sequenced in a study of shared T cell receptors in the human thymus. This table comes from immunoSEQ multiplex PCR, and its TCRdb copy is limited to in-frame clones, with some not included. The table records 700,000 or so clones, roughly 85% of them present only once. A further study also used this sample, focusing on human thymus T cells.

Sequences were obtained from thymocytes. Receptors originate from a girl under two years old with a congenital heart defect. Each CDR3 is given without its conserved first and last residue.

j_call v_call cdr3_aa
TRBJ2-1 TRBV6-1 ASNQGKRGHNEQF
TRBJ2-7 TRBV19 ASSNRQRRYEQY
TRBJ1-1 TRBV10-3 AINRGQTNTEAF
TRBJ1-2 TRBV19 ASSIGTGGIAGGYT
TRBJ2-1 TRBV5-4 ASSLKTGYNEQF
TRBJ1-2 TRBV13 ASSLRPTVRGVVVDGYT
TRBJ1-4 TRBV28 ASSYLRDSRSTTNEKLF
TRBJ2-3 TRBV2 ASSEPGLAGGPDSTDTQY
TRBJ2-1 TRBV9 ASSVGVVWGLAGYNEQF
TRBJ1-4 TRBV5-4 ASSLRTEGSPAPNEKLF
TRBJ2-3 TRBV5-1 ASMRGWNTDTQY
TRBJ1-4 TRBV5-1 ASSLGGRATNEKLF
TRBJ2-3 TRBV4-2 ASSQSGCGGPPDTQY
TRBJ2-7 TRBV19 ASSIGRAYEQY
TRBJ2-1 TRBV25-1 ASRKGPPYNEQF
TRBJ2-1 TRBV4-3 ASSQDLISGGAYNEQF
TRBJ1-2 TRBV5-6 ASSLGVFRTGGYGYT
TRBJ2-3 TRBV12-5 ASGLVPLATRDRGEDTQY
TRBJ1-1 TRBV10-3 AISQAQGTEAF
TRBJ2-5 TRBV7-2 ASSLGLVKETQY
TRBJ1-5 TRBV19 ASTADRPACQPQH
TRBJ1-1 TRBV5-1 ASSTGLQNTEAF
TRBJ2-7 TRBV6-5 ASSHARDGAYEQY
TRBJ1-2 TRBV6-5 ASRLQDYGYT
TRBJ1-6 TRBV28 ASTSGGGGSPLH
TRBJ1-5 TRBV27 ASSLYGHLSSVSNQPQH
TRBJ1-3 TRBV7-9 ASSQGDSKY
TRBJ2-7 TRBV21-1 ASSNRDRHYEQY
TRBJ2-7 TRBV15 ATRERGTDEQY
TRBJ2-1 TRBV6-1 ASTRRGGPYNEQF
TRBJ1-2 TRBV2 ASSEMRLGGGYT
TRBJ1-1 TRBV6-4 ASSRGRNTEAF
TRBJ2-1 TRBV20-1 SLELVNEQF
TRBJ1-1 TRBV6-1 ASKEGNTEAF
TRBJ2-7 TRBV7-2 ASSYQGLAGGLPYEQY
TRBJ1-2 TRBV13 ASSSINRDRVVYGYT
TRBJ1-5 TRBV5-5 ASSLVFTQDQPQH
TRBJ2-5 TRBV7-2 ASSLRQGETQY
TRBJ1-1 TRBV4-1 ASSLGSVRNTEAF
TRBJ2-5 TRBV7-3 ASSWRDRDGRETQY
TRBJ2-7 TRBV6-6 ASSYSKDRGEQY
TRBJ2-3 TRBV4-2 ASSQEGRADTQY
TRBJ2-2 TRBV29-1 SVEDRGTAYTGELF
TRBJ2-5 TRBV7-3 ASSYPGQGNYRETQY
TRBJ1-1 TRBV5-6 ASSLTRGRADTEAF
TRBJ2-5 TRBV5-5 ASSYGQGGRETQY
TRBJ2-1 TRBV7-9 ASSLDTGSSYNEQF
TRBJ1-4 TRBV4-1 ASSQDRGSGLF
TRBJ2-6 TRBV9 ASSVEKTGGSGANVLT
TRBJ2-7 TRBV19 ASSGRARPYEQY
TRBJ2-1 TRBV4-3 ASSQVRQGPYNEQF